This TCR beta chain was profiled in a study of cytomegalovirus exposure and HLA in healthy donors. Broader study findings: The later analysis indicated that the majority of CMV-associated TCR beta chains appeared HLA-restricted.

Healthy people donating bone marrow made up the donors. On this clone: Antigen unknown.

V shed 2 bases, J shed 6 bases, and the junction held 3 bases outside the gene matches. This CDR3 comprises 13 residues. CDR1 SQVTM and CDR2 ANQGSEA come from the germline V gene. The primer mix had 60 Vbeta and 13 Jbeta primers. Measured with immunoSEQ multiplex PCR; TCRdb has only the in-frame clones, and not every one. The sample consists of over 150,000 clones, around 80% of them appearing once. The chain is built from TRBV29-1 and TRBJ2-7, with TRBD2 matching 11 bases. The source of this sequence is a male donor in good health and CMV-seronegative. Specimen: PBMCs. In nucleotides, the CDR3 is TGCAGCGTTGAATCGGGACTAGCGGCCGAGCAGTACTTC. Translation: CSVESGLAAEQYF.